The clone carrying this T cell receptor beta chain was observed at least ten times. Its antigen is not known. TCRdb re-analysed the 5' RACE reads in MiXCR, keeping a single row per CDR3 protein. The top ten clones hold roughly 16% of a sample with approximately 510,000 distinct CDR3 sequences, about a fifth of them seen once. These data belong to a study of T cells after yellow fever vaccination. General study findings and limits: A secondary response was less intense yet reached its peak sooner, at day 5 versus 15. Sorted repertoires could include abundant contaminating clonotypes from bulk cells.

CDR3 size: 14 residues. V was shortened by 6 bases and J by 3 bases, with 11 bases between the two germline ends. Germline CDR1 MNHEY, CDR2 SVGEGT. This receptor was taken from a young man who received the YFV17D yellow fever vaccine. The material was PBMCs, obtained 21 days after the first yellow fever vaccination. V usage is TRBV6-2 or TRBV6-3 and J usage is TRBJ2-2; D may correspond to TRBD1 or TRBD2 (5 bases each). CDR3 DNA: TGTGCCAGCAGCCGCATGGGGGACACCGGGGAGCTGTTTTTT. Amino acid sequence: CASSRMGDTGELFF.